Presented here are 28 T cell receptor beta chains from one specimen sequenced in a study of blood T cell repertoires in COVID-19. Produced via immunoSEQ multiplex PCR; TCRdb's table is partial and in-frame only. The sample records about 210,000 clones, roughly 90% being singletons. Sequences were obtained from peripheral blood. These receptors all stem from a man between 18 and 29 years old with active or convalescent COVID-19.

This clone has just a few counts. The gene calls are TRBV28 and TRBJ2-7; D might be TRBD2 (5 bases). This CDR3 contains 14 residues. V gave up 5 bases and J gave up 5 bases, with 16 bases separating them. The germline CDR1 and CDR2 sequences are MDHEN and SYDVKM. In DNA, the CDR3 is TGTGCCAGCAGTCAGACGAGGGTTCCGGACGAGCAGTACTTC. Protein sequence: CASSQTRVPDEQYF.

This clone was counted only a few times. The CDR3 nucleotides read TGTGCCAGCTCTCGGGGAGAGATGACCGGGGAGCTGTTTTTT. It encodes CASSRGEMTGELFF. The genes are TRBV18 and TRBJ2-2, with D perhaps matching TRBD2 (5 bases). V shed 6 bases and J shed 5 bases, with 13 bases lying between them. Germline V gene sequence: CDR1 KGHSH, CDR2 LQKENI. The CDR3 runs to 14 residues.

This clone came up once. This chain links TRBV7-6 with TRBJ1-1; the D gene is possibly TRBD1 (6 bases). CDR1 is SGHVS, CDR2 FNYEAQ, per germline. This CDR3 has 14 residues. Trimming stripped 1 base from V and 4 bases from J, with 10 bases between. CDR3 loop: CASSLGTGSTEAFF. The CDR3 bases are TGTGCCAGCAGCTTAGGTACAGGGAGCACTGAAGCTTTCTTT.

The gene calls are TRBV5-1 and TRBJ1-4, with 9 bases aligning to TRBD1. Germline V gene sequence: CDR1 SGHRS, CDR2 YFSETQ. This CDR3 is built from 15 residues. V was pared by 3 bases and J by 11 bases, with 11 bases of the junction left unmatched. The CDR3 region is CASSSSGTGPGKLFF. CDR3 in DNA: TGCGCCAGCAGCTCGTCCGGGACAGGGCCAGGTAAACTGTTTTTT.

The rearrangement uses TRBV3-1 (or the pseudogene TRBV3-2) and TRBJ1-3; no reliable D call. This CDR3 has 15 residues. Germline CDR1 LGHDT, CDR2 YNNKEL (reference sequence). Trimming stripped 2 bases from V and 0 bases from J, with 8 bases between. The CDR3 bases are TGTGCCAGCAGCCAAAACGACATCTCTGGAAACACCATATATTTT. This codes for CASSQNDISGNTIYF.

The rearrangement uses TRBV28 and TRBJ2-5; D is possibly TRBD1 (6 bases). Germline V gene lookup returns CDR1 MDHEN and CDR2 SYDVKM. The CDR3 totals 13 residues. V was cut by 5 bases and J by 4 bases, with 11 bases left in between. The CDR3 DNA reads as TGTGCCAGCAGTAAACAGGGTGTAGAGACCCAGTACTTC. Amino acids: CASSKQGVETQYF.

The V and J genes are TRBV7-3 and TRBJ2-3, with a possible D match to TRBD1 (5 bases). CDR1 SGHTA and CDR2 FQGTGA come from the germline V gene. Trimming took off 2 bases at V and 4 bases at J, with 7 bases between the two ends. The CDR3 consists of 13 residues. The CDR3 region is CASSLFRADTQYF. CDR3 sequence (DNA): TGTGCCAGCAGCTTATTCAGGGCAGATACGCAGTATTTT.

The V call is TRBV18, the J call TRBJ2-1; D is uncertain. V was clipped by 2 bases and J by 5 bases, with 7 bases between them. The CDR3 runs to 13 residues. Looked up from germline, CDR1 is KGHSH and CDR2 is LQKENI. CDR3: CASSPISDNEQFF. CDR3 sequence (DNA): TGTGCCAGCTCACCAATTTCGGACAATGAGCAGTTCTTC.

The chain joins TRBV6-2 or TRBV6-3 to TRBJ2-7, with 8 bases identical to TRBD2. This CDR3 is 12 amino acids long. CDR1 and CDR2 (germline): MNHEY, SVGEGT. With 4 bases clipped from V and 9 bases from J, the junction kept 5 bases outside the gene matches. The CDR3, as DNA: TGTGCCAGCAGTTCAGCGGGAGTTGGGCAGTACTTC. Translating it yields CASSSAGVGQYF.

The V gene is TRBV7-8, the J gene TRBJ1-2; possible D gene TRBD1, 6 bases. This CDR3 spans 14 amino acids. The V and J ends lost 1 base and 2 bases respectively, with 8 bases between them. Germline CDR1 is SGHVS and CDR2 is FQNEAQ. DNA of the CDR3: TGTGCCAGCAGCTTAGAGGGGGGGAACTATGGCTACACCTTC. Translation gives CASSLEGGNYGYTF.

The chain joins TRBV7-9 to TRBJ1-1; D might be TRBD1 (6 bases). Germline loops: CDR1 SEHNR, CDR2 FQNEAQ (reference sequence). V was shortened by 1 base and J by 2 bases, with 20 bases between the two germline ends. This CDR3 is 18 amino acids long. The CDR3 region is CASSLGVPKGGVNTEAFF. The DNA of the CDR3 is TGTGCCAGCAGCTTAGGAGTTCCTAAGGGGGGGGTTAACACTGAAGCTTTCTTT.

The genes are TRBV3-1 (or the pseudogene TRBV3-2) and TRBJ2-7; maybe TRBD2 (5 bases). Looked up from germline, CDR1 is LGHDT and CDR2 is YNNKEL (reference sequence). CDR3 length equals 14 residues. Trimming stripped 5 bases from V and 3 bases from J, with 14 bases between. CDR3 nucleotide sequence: TGTGCCAGCAGCGCGACTACAGTCTACTACGAGCAGTACTTC. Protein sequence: CASSATTVYYEQYF.

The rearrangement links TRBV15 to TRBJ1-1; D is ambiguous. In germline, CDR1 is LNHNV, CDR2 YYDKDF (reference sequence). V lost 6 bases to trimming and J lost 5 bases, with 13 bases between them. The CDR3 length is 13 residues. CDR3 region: CATSSKTGTEAFF. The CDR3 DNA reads TGTGCCACCAGTTCAAAGACGGGGACTGAAGCTTTCTTT. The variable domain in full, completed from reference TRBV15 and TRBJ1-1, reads DAMVIQNPRYQVTQFGKPVTLSCSQTLNHNVMYWYQQKSSQAPKLLFHYYDKDFNNEADTPDNFQSRRPNTSFCFLDIRSPGLGDTAMYLCATSSKTGTEAFFGQGTRLTVV.

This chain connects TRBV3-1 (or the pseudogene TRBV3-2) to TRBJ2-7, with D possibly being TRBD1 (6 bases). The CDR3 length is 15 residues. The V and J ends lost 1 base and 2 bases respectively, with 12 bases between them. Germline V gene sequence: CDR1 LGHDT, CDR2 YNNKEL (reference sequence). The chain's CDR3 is CASSQGSGQTYEQYF. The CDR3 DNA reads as TGTGCCAGCAGCCAAGGTTCGGGACAAACCTACGAGCAGTACTTC.

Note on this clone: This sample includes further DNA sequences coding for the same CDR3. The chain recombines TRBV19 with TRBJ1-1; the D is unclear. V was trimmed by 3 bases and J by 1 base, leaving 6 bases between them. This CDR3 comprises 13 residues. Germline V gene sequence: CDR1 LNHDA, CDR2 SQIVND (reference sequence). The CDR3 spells CASSITANTEAFF. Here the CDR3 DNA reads TGTGCCAGTAGTATTACAGCGAACACTGAAGCTTTCTTT.

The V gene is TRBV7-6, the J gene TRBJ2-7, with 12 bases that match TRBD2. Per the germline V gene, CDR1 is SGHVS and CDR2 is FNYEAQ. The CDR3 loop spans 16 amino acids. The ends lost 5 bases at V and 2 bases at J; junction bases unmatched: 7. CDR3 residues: CASSRQTSGGTYEQYF. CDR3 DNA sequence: TGTGCCAGCAGCCGTCAGACTAGCGGGGGTACCTACGAGCAGTACTTC.

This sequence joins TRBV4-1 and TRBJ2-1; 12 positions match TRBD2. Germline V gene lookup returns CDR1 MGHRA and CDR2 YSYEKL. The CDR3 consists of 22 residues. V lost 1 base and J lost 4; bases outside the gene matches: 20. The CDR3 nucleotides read TGCGCCAGCAGCCAAGTACACGGGTCACTAGCGGGAGGCCTAAACCCTTACAATGAGCAGTTCTTC. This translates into CASSQVHGSLAGGLNPYNEQFF.

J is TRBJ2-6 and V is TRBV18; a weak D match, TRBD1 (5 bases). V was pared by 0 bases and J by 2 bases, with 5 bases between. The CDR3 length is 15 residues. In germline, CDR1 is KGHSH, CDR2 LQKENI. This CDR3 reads CASSPPGAGANVLTF. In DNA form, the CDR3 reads TGTGCCAGCTCACCACCAGGGGCTGGGGCCAACGTCCTGACTTTC.

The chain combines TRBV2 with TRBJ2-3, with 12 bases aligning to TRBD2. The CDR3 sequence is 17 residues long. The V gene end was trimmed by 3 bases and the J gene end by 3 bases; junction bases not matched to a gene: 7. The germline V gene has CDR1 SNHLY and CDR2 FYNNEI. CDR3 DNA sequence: TGTGCCAGCAGTGAGGCTAGCGGGGGGGCAGCTACAGATACGCAGTATTTT. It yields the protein CASSEASGGAATDTQYF.

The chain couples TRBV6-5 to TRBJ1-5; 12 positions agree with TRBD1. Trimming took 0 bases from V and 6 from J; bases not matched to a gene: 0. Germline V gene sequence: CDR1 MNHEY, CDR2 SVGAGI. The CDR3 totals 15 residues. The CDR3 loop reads CASSYSGQGAQPQHF. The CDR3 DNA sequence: TGTGCCAGCAGTTACTCGGGACAGGGGGCTCAGCCCCAGCATTTT.

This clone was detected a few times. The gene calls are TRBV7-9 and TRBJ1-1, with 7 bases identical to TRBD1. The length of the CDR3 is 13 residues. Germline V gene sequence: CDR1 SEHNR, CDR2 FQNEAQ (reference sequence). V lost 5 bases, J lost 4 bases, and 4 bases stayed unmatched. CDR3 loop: CASSLQGGTEAFF. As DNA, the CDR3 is TGTGCCAGCAGCCTCCAGGGGGGCACTGAAGCTTTCTTT.

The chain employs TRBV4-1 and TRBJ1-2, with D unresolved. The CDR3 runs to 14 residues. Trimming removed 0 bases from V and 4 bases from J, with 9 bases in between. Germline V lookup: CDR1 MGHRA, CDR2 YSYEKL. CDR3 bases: TGCGCCAGCAGCCAAGAGATCGGTGGCTATGGCTACACCTTC. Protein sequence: CASSQEIGGYGYTF.

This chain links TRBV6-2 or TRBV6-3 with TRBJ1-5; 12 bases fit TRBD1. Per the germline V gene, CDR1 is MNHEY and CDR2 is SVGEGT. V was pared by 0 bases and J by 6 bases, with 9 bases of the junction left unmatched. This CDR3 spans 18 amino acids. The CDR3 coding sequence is TGTGCCAGCAGTTACTCGGTTCCGGGACAGGGGGCCGTTCAGCCCCAGCATTTT. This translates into CASSYSVPGQGAVQPQHF.

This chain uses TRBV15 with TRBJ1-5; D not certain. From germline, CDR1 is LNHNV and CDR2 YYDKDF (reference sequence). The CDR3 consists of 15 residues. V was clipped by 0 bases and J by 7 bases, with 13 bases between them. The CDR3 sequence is CATSRDREGGQPQHF. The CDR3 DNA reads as TGTGCCACCAGCAGAGATAGGGAGGGCGGGCAGCCCCAGCATTTT.

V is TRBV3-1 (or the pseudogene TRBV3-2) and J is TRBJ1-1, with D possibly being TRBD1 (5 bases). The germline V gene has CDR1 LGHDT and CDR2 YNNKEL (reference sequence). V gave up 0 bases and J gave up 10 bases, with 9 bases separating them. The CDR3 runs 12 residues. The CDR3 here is CASSQDWGGAFF. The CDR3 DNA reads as TGTGCCAGCAGCCAAGATTGGGGGGGAGCTTTCTTT.

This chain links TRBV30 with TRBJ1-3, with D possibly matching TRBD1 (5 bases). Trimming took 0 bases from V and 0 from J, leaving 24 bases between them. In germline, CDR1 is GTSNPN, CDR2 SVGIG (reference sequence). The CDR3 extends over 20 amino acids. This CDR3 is CAWSVSLAGSMAGSGNTIYF. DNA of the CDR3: TGTGCCTGGAGTGTATCGCTGGCAGGGTCGATGGCCGGCTCTGGAAACACCATATATTTT.

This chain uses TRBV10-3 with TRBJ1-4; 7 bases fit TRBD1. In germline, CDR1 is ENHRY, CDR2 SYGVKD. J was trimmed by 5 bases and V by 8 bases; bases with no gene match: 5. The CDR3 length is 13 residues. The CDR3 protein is CAIRQGPNEKLFF. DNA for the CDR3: TGTGCCATCCGACAGGGACCGAATGAAAAACTGTTTTTT.

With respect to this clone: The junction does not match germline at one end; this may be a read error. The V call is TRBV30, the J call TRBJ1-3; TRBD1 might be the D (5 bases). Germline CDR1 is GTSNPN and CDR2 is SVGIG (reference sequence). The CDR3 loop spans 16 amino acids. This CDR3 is CAWSVGAGSSGNAIYF. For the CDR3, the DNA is TGTGCCTGGAGTGTAGGGGCGGGGAGCTCTGGAAACGCCATATATTTT.